The clone carrying this T cell receptor (beta chain) showed up just once. The antigen is not known. Those who donated were healthy HIV-negative adults, with no recent acute infections or vaccinations reported. Donors were Caucasian adults residing in Nashville, Tennessee, USA. CD45RA-negative memory and CD45RA+ naive subsets were split from the CD4+ cells. This entry belongs to a study of shared clonotypes between healthy human individuals. Study-wide results and limits: Though the depth was large, rarefaction showed that sorted-subset sequencing was incomplete.

The CDR3 totals 12 residues. V was cut by 3 bases and J by 5 bases, with 6 bases left in between. From germline, CDR1 is MNHEY and CDR2 SMNVEV (reference sequence). Assay: immunoSEQ multiplex PCR; the TCRdb copy retains only in-frame clones and omits some. The sample includes a few hundred thousand clones, roughly 70% seen only once; the top ten take 10% to 13%. Sequenced input: memory CD4+ T cells sorted from blood. As for subset: CD45RA-negative fraction. The TCR originated in a man aged 30 to 45 in good health. The chain has TRBV27 and TRBJ2-3; D not certain. The CDR3 DNA follows: TGTGCCAGCAGTTTTCTCCGAGATACGCAGTATTTT. Protein sequence: CASSFLRDTQYF.